A selection of T cell receptor beta chains follows, all from one sample in a study of cytomegalovirus exposure and HLA in healthy donors. TCRdb's copy holds only in-frame clones and misses some; the assay was immunoSEQ multiplex PCR. The table includes roughly 150,000 clones, roughly 71% detected once. Sequences were obtained from PBMCs. These receptors all stem from a young man in good health and CMV-seronegative. Each CDR3 is given with its conserved first and last residue. The order of the fields is CDR3 length, clone size, J gene, D gene, V gene, CDR3 DNA, CDR3 protein. The D gene is left open where the match is weak. The size of a clone is reported for some rows only, either as once, few or many, or as a class for expanded clones.

>14|.|TRBJ2-7|TRBD1|TRBV10-2
TGCGCCAGCAGCCAGGGACAGATGATCTACGAGCAGTACTTC
CASSQGQMIYEQYF
>17|once|TRBJ1-2|.|TRBV30
TGTGCCTGCCACCTGCGCCACCCGCGGCTCCCTAACTATGGCTACACCTTC
CACHLRHPRLPNYGYTF
>17|.|TRBJ2-2|TRBD1|TRBV7-2
TGTGCCAGCAGCTTAGTTATCGGACAGGCGAACACCGGGGAGCTGTTTTTT
CASSLVIGQANTGELFF
>15|once|TRBJ1-6|.|TRBV9
TGTGCCAGCAGCGGATCCGGGACTACTAATTCACCCCTCCACTTT
CASSGSGTTNSPLHF
>11|.|TRBJ2-7|.|TRBV20-1
TGCAGTGCTAGAGATCTGACAGTCCGATACTTC
CSARDLTVRYF
>15|.|TRBJ1-2|TRBD1|TRBV25-1
TGTGCCAGCAGTGAGTGGTCTCGACAGGGCATGCCCCTCACCTTC
CASSEWSRQGMPLTF
>15|.|TRBJ2-5|.|TRBV7-2
TGTGCCAGCACCCTTCCCGGGACTGCTAAAGAGACCCAGTACTTC
CASTLPGTAKETQYF
>18|.|TRBJ1-5|.|TRBV15
TGTGCCACCAGCAGACCTAATGACCCTCGAACAGGAGATCAGCCCCAGCATTTT
CATSRPNDPRTGDQPQHF
>15|.|TRBJ2-5|TRBD1|TRBV27
TGTGCCAGCAGTTCACAAACAGGGGGTGGGGAGACCCAGTACTTC
CASSSQTGGGETQYF
>14|.|TRBJ1-2|TRBD1|TRBV28
TGTGCCAGCAGTCCCACAGGGGCTAACTATGGCTACACCTTC
CASSPTGANYGYTF
>16|.|TRBJ1-5|.|TRBV16
TGTGCCAGCAGCCCCCAGGCCGGTCGGAGCAATCAGCCCCAGCATTTT
CASSPQAGRSNQPQHF
>19|.|TRBJ2-1|TRBD1|TRBV13
TGTGCCAGCAGCTTACGAAAAGAAACCGGGACAGGGGTCCTCAATGAGCAGTTCTTC
CASSLRKETGTGVLNEQFF
>17|.|TRBJ2-2|.|TRBV18
TGTGCCAGCTCACCCACGATCAGCGGAACCAACACCGGGGAGCTGTTTTTT
CASSPTISGTNTGELFF
>16|.|TRBJ2-2|.|TRBV27
TGTGCCACCGCGGACGTAGGCGGGTGGAACACCGGGGAGCTGTTTTTT
CATADVGGWNTGELFF
>14|once|TRBJ1-2|TRBD1|TRBV5-5
TGTGCCAGCAGCATGGGACAGGGGAACTATGGCTACACCTTC
CASSMGQGNYGYTF
>16|.|TRBJ1-2|.|TRBV4-2
TGTGCCAGCAGCCAAGATGGGGGCCTAACCCCCTATGGCTACACCTTC
CASSQDGGLTPYGYTF
>16|once|TRBJ2-2|.|TRBV7-5
TGTGCCAGAAGCTTCCAACAGGGGGCGGATTCCGGGGAGCTGTTTTTT
CARSFQQGADSGELFF
>15|few|TRBJ1-1|.|TRBV5-1
TGCGCCAGCAGCTTGGATGGACAGCTGAACACTGAAGCTTTCTTT
CASSLDGQLNTEAFF
>14|.|TRBJ1-4|.|TRBV28
TGTGCCAGCAGTGTCGGAGCCCCTAATGAAAAACTGTTTTTT
CASSVGAPNEKLFF
>14|few|TRBJ2-3|.|TRBV7-2
TGTGCCAGCAGTCCCGGGCTAGCGACAGATACGCAGTATTTT
CASSPGLATDTQYF
>14|.|TRBJ2-5|.|TRBV18
TGTGCCAGCTCACCAGAAAGACAAGAAGAGACCCAGTACTTC
CASSPERQEETQYF
>15|few|TRBJ2-5|TRBD1|TRBV5-1
TGCGCCAGCAGCTTGCTTCCGGGACAGCAAGAGACCCAGTACTTC
CASSLLPGQQETQYF
>12|few|TRBJ2-7|.|TRBV5-5
TGTGCCAGCAGCTTGGAGAGCTACGAGCAGTACTTC
CASSLESYEQYF